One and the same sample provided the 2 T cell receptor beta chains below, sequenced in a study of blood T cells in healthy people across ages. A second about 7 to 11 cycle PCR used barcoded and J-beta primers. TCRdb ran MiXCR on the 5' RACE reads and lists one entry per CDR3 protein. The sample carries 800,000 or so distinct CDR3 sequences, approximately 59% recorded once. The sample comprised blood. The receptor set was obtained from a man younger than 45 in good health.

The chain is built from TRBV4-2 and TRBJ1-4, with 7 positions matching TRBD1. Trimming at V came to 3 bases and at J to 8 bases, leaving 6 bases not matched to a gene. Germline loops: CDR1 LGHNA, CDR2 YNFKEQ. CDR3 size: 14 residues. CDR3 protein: CASSHRGTVEKLFF. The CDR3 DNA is TGTGCCAGCAGCCACCGCGGGACAGTCGAAAAACTGTTTTTT.

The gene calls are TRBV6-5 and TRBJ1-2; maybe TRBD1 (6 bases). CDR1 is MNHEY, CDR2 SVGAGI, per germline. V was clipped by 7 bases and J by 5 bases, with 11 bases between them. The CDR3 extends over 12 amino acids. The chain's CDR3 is CASTGGRYGYTF. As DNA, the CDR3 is TGTGCCAGCACGGGGGGCCGGTATGGCTACACCTTC.